Shown below are 8 T cell receptor beta chains from a single sample sequenced in a study of blood T cell repertoires in COVID-19. TCRdb's table, derived via immunoSEQ multiplex PCR, lists solely in-frame clones and lacks some. Altogether roughly 100,000 clones are present, 69% being singletons, with the ten largest covering around 6.3%. Sequences were obtained from peripheral blood. Every receptor here comes from an older man with acute or convalescent COVID-19.

The chain joins TRBV4-3 to TRBJ2-5; 10 positions match TRBD2. This CDR3 has 14 amino acids. V lost 0 bases, J lost 7 bases, and 2 bases stayed unmatched. Germline CDR1 reads LGHNA; CDR2 reads YSLEER. In DNA, the CDR3 is TGCGCCAGCAGCCAAGAGTTAGCGGGAGGGACCCAGTACTTC. Protein product: CASSQELAGGTQYF.

This clone was picked up a small number of times. V gene TRBV5-1 combines with J gene TRBJ2-7, with TRBD2 matching 7 bases. With 2 bases clipped from V and 6 bases from J, the junction kept 8 bases outside the gene matches. This CDR3 region has 14 residues. The V gene's germline CDR1 is SGHRS and CDR2 YFSETQ. The CDR3 reads CASSFGGGIPEQYF. The DNA for the CDR3 is TGCGCCAGCAGCTTCGGGGGAGGGATACCCGAGCAGTACTTC. Drawing the rest from reference TRBV5-1 and TRBJ2-7, the complete variable domain is KAGVTQTPRYLIKTRGQQVTLSCSPISGHRSVSWYQQTPGQGLQFLFEYFSETQRNKGNFPGRFSGRQFSNSRSEMNVSTLELGDSALYLCASSFGGGIPEQYFGPGTRLTVT.

CDR3 in amino acids: CASSLASGELFF. DNA for the CDR3: TGTGCCAGCAGCTTAGCCTCCGGGGAGCTGTTTTTT. The chain uses TRBV7-7 and TRBJ2-2; D is unresolved. Germline CDR1 and CDR2: SSHAT and FNYEAQ (reference sequence). Trimming left V 0 bases short and J 6 bases short, with 2 bases between. This CDR3 has 12 residues.

The V and J genes are TRBV28 and TRBJ1-4; D unclear. V lost 2 bases, J lost 4 bases, and 5 bases lay in between. Germline CDR1 reads MDHEN; CDR2 reads SYDVKM. This CDR3 has 13 residues. Here the CDR3 reads CASSLIYNEKLFF. CDR3 nucleotides: TGTGCCAGCAGTTTAATATATAATGAAAAACTGTTTTTT.

The V and J genes are TRBV19 and TRBJ2-1; D gene uncertain. V lost 4 bases and J 8 bases, leaving 6 bases between the germline ends. Germline loops: CDR1 LNHDA, CDR2 SQIVND (reference sequence). CDR3 length: 11 amino acids. The CDR3 loop reads CASSNLYEQFF. The CDR3 nucleotides read TGTGCCAGTAGTAACCTATATGAGCAGTTCTTC.

The rearrangement links TRBV11-2 to TRBJ2-3, with 7 bases fitting TRBD2. Germline loops: CDR1 SGHAT, CDR2 FQNNGV. Trimming cost V 2 bases and J 5 bases; bases outside gene matches: 4. This CDR3 comprises 14 residues. The CDR3 region is CASSLLPSGDTQYF. CDR3 in DNA: TGTGCCAGCAGCTTACTCCCTAGCGGAGATACGCAGTATTTT.

The chain has TRBV28 and TRBJ1-2, with D tentatively TRBD1 (5 bases). Germline V gene lookup returns CDR1 MDHEN and CDR2 SYDVKM. This CDR3 spans 13 amino acids. The V end lost 5 bases, the J end lost 3 bases, and 10 bases lay between the germline ends. CDR3 DNA sequence: TGTGCCAGCAGTGCAGGGTTCGACTATGGCTACACCTTC. As protein: CASSAGFDYGYTF.

The rearrangement uses TRBV19 and TRBJ2-7, with 9 nucleotides matching TRBD1. The germline CDR1 and CDR2 sequences are LNHDA and SQIVND (reference sequence). The length of the CDR3 is 17 residues. The junction had 20 bases not matched to a gene; V was cut back by 8 bases and J by 6 bases. The CDR3 nucleotides read TGTGCCAGTTCAGGGGTCCCTCTCCCGGGACAGGGAACCGAGCAGTACTTC. Translation gives CASSGVPLPGQGTEQYF.